These 9 T cell receptor beta chains originate from one sample sequenced in a study of vaccination effects on CD4 cells after COVID-19. CD4+ T cells specific for antigen were expanded with viral peptide pools by the ViraFEST assay before sequencing. CD4+ T cells were isolated after approximately 10 days of culture. Testing of the vaccine recipients showed negative nucleocapsid antibodies and no prior SARS-CoV-2 infection. Their antigens remain unidentified. Sequencing used immunoSEQ multiplex PCR; TCRdb keeps in-frame clones, though not all of them. The sample has 55,000 or so clones, roughly 76% seen once. The specimen was CD4+ T cells from PBMCs cultured with SARS-CoV-2 spike peptides, collected before COVID-19 vaccination. The receptors originated from a human donor who received a COVID-19 vaccine.

In its sample, this clone was seen a few times. CDR3 coding DNA: TGTGCCAGCGAATTGGGACTAGCGGCCAACACCGGGGAGCTGTTTTTT. It is translated as CASELGLAANTGELFF. The chain uses TRBV2 and TRBJ2-2, with 11 nucleotides matching TRBD2. The CDR3 runs to 16 residues. V dropped 8 bases and J dropped 2; count of bases not matched to a gene: 7. CDR1 is SNHLY and CDR2 is FYNNEI in the germline V gene.

In this sample, this clone turned up once. V gene TRBV7-2 combines with J gene TRBJ1-1, with 7 bases matching TRBD1. The CDR3 has 13 amino acids. Trimming cost V 2 bases and J 8 bases; bases outside gene matches: 5. CDR1 and CDR2 from the germline V gene are SGHTA and FQGNSA. The CDR3 is CASSLRQGKEAFF. CDR3 sequence (DNA): TGTGCCAGCAGCTTACGACAGGGAAAGGAAGCTTTCTTT.

The V gene is TRBV27, the J gene TRBJ2-1, with 9 bases that match TRBD1. The CDR3 length is 16 residues. CDR1 is MNHEY, CDR2 SMNVEV, per germline (reference sequence). V lost 6 bases to trimming and J lost 4 bases; unmatched junction nucleotides: 10. The CDR3 bases are TGTGCCAGCAGGACTTATACAGGGGGCTATTACAATGAGCAGTTCTTC. Its protein is CASRTYTGGYYNEQFF.

The V call is TRBV7-2, the J call TRBJ2-2; 8 bases are shared with TRBD1. Germline assignment: CDR1 SGHTA and CDR2 FQGNSA. The CDR3 extends over 15 amino acids. Trimming at V came to 2 bases and at J to 7 bases, leaving 6 bases not matched to a gene. The CDR3 protein is CASSLPAGGFGELFF. DNA for the CDR3: TGTGCCAGCAGCTTACCGGCAGGGGGCTTCGGGGAGCTGTTTTTT.

The chain recombines TRBV6-5 with TRBJ1-2; TRBD1 might be the D (5 bases). Germline V lookup: CDR1 MNHEY, CDR2 SVGAGI. V was trimmed by 0 bases and J by 2 bases, leaving 10 bases between them. There are 15 residues in the CDR3. This CDR3 reads CASSYSGDFNYGYTF. The CDR3 bases are TGTGCCAGCAGTTACTCAGGGGACTTCAACTATGGCTACACCTTC.

V gene TRBV2 combines with J gene TRBJ1-3, with D tentatively TRBD1 (5 bases). There are 13 residues in the CDR3. Germline V gene lookup returns CDR1 SNHLY and CDR2 FYNNEI. V was clipped by 5 bases and J by 4 bases, with 9 bases between them. CDR3 nucleotides: TGTGCCAGCAGTTTCCAGGGCGGAAACACCATATATTTT. Translating it yields CASSFQGGNTIYF.

The V call is TRBV6-6, the J call TRBJ2-7; D is perhaps TRBD2 (6 bases). V was trimmed by 5 bases and J by 2 bases, leaving 10 bases between them. The germline CDR1 and CDR2 sequences are MNHNY and SVGAGI (reference sequence). CDR3 length: 13 residues. The CDR3 DNA follows: TGTGCCAGCAGTCGGGACTTCCCCTACGAGCAGTACTTC. Translation gives CASSRDFPYEQYF.

The genes are TRBV29-1 and TRBJ1-3, with D maybe TRBD1 (5 bases). The V gene's germline CDR1 is SQVTM and CDR2 ANQGSEA. The CDR3 extends over 14 amino acids. V lost 6 bases, J lost 0 bases, and 12 bases lay in between. The CDR3 sequence: CSVLQASSGNTIYF. CDR3 sequence (DNA): TGCAGCGTCCTACAGGCCAGCTCTGGAAACACCATATATTTT.

This clone was seen only a few times. The sample holds other DNA sequences that translate to the same CDR3. V usage is TRBV5-1 and J usage is TRBJ1-1; D remains unclear. The ends were cut back, 4 bases at V and 1 base at J, with 11 bases in the middle. Germline lookup yields CDR1 SGHRS and CDR2 YFSETQ. The CDR3 is 14 amino acids. The DNA of the CDR3 is TGCGCCAGCAGCCCTGGACGGACGAACACTGAAGCTTTCTTT. This gives the protein CASSPGRTNTEAFF.